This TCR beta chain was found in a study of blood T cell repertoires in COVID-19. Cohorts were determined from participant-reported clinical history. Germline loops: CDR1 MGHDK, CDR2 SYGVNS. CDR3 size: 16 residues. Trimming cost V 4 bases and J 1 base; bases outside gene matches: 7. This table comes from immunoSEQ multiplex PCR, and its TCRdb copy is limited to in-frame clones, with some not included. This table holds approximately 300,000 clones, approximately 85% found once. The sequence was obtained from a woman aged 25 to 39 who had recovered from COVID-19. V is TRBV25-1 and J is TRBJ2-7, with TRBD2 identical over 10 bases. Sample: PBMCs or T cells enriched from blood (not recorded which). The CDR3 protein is CASSGLAGLASYEQYF. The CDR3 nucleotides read TGTGCCAGCAGTGGACTAGCGGGTCTCGCATCCTACGAGCAGTACTTC.